This T cell receptor (beta chain) was profiled in a study of blood T cell repertoires in COVID-19. Across the study: PBMCs, B-cell-depleted T cells, or T cells provided the cDNA or gDNA that made up the material.

Per the original data handling: By means of reference gene primer amplification, nucleated cell counts were estimated. Sequencing was performed with immunoSEQ multiplex PCR; in TCRdb, only in-frame clones are kept and a portion is missing. V, J and clone size are taken as reported in that table, and D and trimming were inferred from the DNA itself. The data contain 210,000 or so clones, 85% to 90% of them seen just once; the ten biggest clones take up more than 1.4%. Per the germline V gene, CDR1 is LNHDA and CDR2 is SQIVND (reference sequence). The length of the CDR3 is 14 residues. V dropped 7 bases and J dropped 4; count of bases not matched to a gene: 7.

This TCR was recovered from a man younger than 30 with active or convalescent COVID-19. The chain is built from TRBV19 and TRBJ2-1; the match to TRBD1 covers 7 bases. Material: peripheral blood. In DNA, the CDR3 is TGTGCCAGTATGAGGGGACAGAGGTACAATGAGCAGTTCTTC. It encodes CASMRGQRYNEQFF.